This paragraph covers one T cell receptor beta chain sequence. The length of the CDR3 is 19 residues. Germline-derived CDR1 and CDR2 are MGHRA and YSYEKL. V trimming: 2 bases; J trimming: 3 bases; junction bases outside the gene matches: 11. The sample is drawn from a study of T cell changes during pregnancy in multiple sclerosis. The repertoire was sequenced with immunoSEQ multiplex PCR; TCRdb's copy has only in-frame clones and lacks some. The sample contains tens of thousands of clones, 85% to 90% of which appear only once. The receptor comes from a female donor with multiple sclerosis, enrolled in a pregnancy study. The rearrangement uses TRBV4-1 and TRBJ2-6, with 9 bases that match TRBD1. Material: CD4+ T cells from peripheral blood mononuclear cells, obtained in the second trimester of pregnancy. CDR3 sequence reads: CASSQKRGQGAGGANVLTF. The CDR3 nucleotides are TGCGCCAGCAGCCAAAAAAGGGGACAGGGTGCTGGTGGGGCCAACGTCCTGACTTTC.